One T cell receptor (beta chain) is described in this entry. This specimen comes from a study of CD8 T cells in Susac syndrome. Turning to the study itself: Susac syndrome patients were untreated, on corticosteroids with some adding intravenous immunoglobulin, or on intravenous immunoglobulin only.

Recently defined diagnostic criteria for definite or probable disease were fulfilled by Susac syndrome patients. In contrast to the negatively isolated CD8+ and CD4+ T cells, TEMRA cells were FACS-enriched. With random hexamers, about 0.5 to 1 ug RNA was reverse transcribed. Amplification of TCR beta CDR3 by immunoSEQ multiplex PCR spanned 54 Vbeta and 13 Jbeta. One entry per CDR3 protein, called by TCRdb with MiXCR from the immunoSEQ multiplex PCR reads. This sample has under 200,000 distinct CDR3 sequences, with about 91% found just once. This clonotype originated in a human donor with Susac syndrome. Sequencing was carried out using CD4+ T cells from PBMCs.

CDR3 sequence reads: CASSLMGGQATDTQYF. In nucleotides, the CDR3 is TGTGCCAGCAGCTTAATGGGGGGACAGGCCACAGATACGCAGTATTTT. V usage is TRBV7-3 and J usage is TRBJ2-3; 8 bases match TRBD1. The V gene end was trimmed by 1 base and the J gene end by 2 bases; junction bases not matched to a gene: 5. From germline, CDR1 is SGHTA and CDR2 FQGTGA. The CDR3 extends over 16 amino acids.